These T cell receptor beta chains were read from a single sample in a study of blood T cells in healthy people across ages. TCRdb re-derived calls from the 5' RACE reads in MiXCR, one entry per CDR3 protein. Of over 700,000 distinct CDR3 sequences in the sample, approximately 55% are singletons; the top ten hold about 38%. Sequencing was performed on blood. The receptors stem from a man of 80 years or more in good health. Each CDR3 is given with its conserved first and last residue. A D gene is named only where the DNA matches it firmly.

d_gene | v_gene | CDR3aa
TRBD1 | TRBV29-1 | CSVEALGDRPSYNKQFF
TRBD1 | TRBV6-1 | CASTGTGGDRYAYF
TRBD2 | TRBV24-1 | CATSDSSGTPINEQFF
TRBD2 | TRBV2 | CASSRLAGVWGSTDTQYF
- | TRBV7-8 | CASSSQGGSGTYNEQFF
- | TRBV12-3/TRBV12-4 | CASSPGTWEKLFF
TRBD1 | TRBV6-5 | CASRPGGSYNSPLHF
- | TRBV29-1 | CSSGQGISYEQYF
- | TRBV5-5 | CASSLGAGLLSGANVLTF
TRBD1 | TRBV15 | CATSRDRQGAGEQYF
TRBD2 | TRBV3-1 | CASSHKGASGSEYIQYF
TRBD2 | TRBV2 | CASSERVSGSLREQYF
- | TRBV24-1 | CATSASPALNEQYF
TRBD2 | TRBV3-1 | CASSQGGPGLVEQYF
- | TRBV9 | CASSVRGIEQFF
- | TRBV2 | CASRFPGRELFF
- | TRBV3-1 | CASSQDLRGEQFF
- | TRBV7-2 | CASSLGQDFGNEQYF
TRBD2 | TRBV2 | CASSGLVSYNEQFF
TRBD2 | TRBV6-5 | CASRPSGHSYEQYF
TRBD2 | TRBV2 | CASLFDGRTAYNEQFF
- | TRBV6-5 | CASSYVRGVYEQYF
- | TRBV5-4 | CASSLANRGGEKTQYF
TRBD2 | TRBV5-1 | CATRVSPGRVDEQYF
TRBD2 | TRBV12-3/TRBV12-4 | CASRAGNLPGELFF
TRBD2 | TRBV29-1 | CSLAQGGEQYF
- | TRBV24-1 | CATSAWGPEAGELFF
TRBD1 | TRBV6-6 | CASGHRDRGTDTQYF
TRBD2 | TRBV5-1 | CASSGGLAGGRLGEQYF
- | TRBV24-1 | CATSDFGEQYF
- | TRBV12-3/TRBV12-4 | CASSPPGPYSGNTIYF
- | TRBV18 | CASSLQTPVPADKNIQYF
- | TRBV6-5 | CASSTTGPYEQYF
TRBD1 | TRBV7-2 | CASSSTGGPSRDYGYTF
TRBD2 | TRBV7-2 | CASSLPGLAGPHNEQFF
- | TRBV7-9 | CASSAGGGPYEQYF
- | TRBV9 | CASSVLAYAYEQYF